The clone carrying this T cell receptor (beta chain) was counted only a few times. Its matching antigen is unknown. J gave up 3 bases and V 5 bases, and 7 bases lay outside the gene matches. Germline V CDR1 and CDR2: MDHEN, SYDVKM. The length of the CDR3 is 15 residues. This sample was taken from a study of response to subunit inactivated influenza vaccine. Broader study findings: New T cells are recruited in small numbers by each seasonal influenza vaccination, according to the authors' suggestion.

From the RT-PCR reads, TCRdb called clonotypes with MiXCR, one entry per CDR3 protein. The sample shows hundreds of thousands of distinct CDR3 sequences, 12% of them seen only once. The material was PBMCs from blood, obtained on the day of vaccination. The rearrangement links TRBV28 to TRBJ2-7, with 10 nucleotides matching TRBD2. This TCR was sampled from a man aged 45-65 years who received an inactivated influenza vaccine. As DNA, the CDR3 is TGTGCCAGCAGTGTCTCTAGCGGGAGCTTCTACGAGCAGTACTTC. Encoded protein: CASSVSSGSFYEQYF.